These 20 T cell receptor beta chains originate from one sample sequenced in a study of cytotoxic CD8 clonotypes in ibrutinib-treated CLL (dated by TCRdb to the early 2020s). Interpreted using the paper, the time point label stands for: approximately 2 years on ibrutinib. Library preparation was by the immunoSEQ multiplex PCR assay. Sourced from immuneACCESS, this table was stored by TCRdb with only in-frame sequences that have V and J called. A share of the clones is absent; for the studies checked, an unresolved V gene accounts for under half, and the remainder has no known explanation. Recorded for this sample are 190,000 or so clones; 55% to 85% of them occurred a single time. The leading ten clones occupy 13% of the sample. This specimen consisted of PBMCs, obtained after 24 months of ibrutinib treatment. These receptors all come from a human donor with chronic lymphocytic leukemia.

The chain recombines TRBV4-1 with TRBJ2-1; no clear D. The germline V gene has CDR1 MGHRA and CDR2 YSYEKL. Trimming left V 0 bases short and J 9 bases short, with 6 bases between. The CDR3 spans 12 residues. Here the CDR3 reads CASSQDGIEQFF. The DNA of the CDR3 is TGCGCCAGCAGCCAAGATGGCATTGAGCAGTTCTTC.

The V and J genes are TRBV11-2 and TRBJ2-7; tentative D call: TRBD1 (5 bases). This CDR3 contains 15 residues. Germline loops: CDR1 SGHAT, CDR2 FQNNGV. The ends were cut back, 5 bases at V and 1 base at J, with 15 bases in the middle. Here the CDR3 DNA reads TGTGCCAGCAGCCCAGCCCCAGGGTGGTCCTACGAGCAGTACTTC. This gives the protein CASSPAPGWSYEQYF.

This clone is classed as medium-sized. V usage is TRBV7-2 and J usage is TRBJ1-5; D is uncertain. The CDR3 runs 13 residues. Germline V CDR1 and CDR2: SGHTA, FQGNSA. V shed 2 bases and J shed 6 bases, with 8 bases lying between them. CDR3 bases: TGTGCCAGCAGCTTAATCTCCGGTCAGCCCCAGCATTTT. This translates into CASSLISGQPQHF.

The rearrangement uses TRBV5-1 and TRBJ2-7, with 10 nucleotides matching TRBD2. The V gene end was trimmed by 5 bases and the J gene end by 7 bases; junction bases not matched to a gene: 9. Germline lookup yields CDR1 SGHRS and CDR2 YFSETQ. This CDR3 region has 14 residues. In nucleotides, the CDR3 is TGCGCCAGCAGTAGAGCGGGAGGGCCGGGGGAGCAGTACTTC. Translated, it gives CASSRAGGPGEQYF.

J is TRBJ2-3 and V is TRBV27, with D uncertain. Germline CDR1 MNHEY, CDR2 SMNVEV (reference sequence). V was cut by 2 bases and J by 0 bases, with 12 bases left in between. The CDR3 has 16 amino acids. CDR3 loop: CASSLTVGRSTDTQYF. In DNA form, the CDR3 reads TGTGCCAGCAGTTTAACCGTGGGCCGTAGCACAGATACGCAGTATTTT.

The chain combines TRBV5-1 with TRBJ2-7, with D possibly TRBD2 on 5 matching bases. The germline V gene has CDR1 SGHRS and CDR2 YFSETQ. With 1 base removed from V and 6 bases from J, the gap between germline ends came to 11 bases. CDR3 size: 13 residues. The CDR3 region is CASSLLGSGEQYF. As DNA, the CDR3 is TGCGCCAGCAGCTTGTTAGGGAGCGGCGAGCAGTACTTC. The full variable domain, its missing parts supplied by reference TRBV5-1 and TRBJ2-7, is KAGVTQTPRYLIKTRGQQVTLSCSPISGHRSVSWYQQTPGQGLQFLFEYFSETQRNKGNFPGRFSGRQFSNSRSEMNVSTLELGDSALYLCASSLLGSGEQYFGPGTRLTVT.

The J gene is TRBJ2-7, the V gene TRBV7-3; weak D call: TRBD2 (6 bases). Trimming left V 1 base short and J 2 bases short, with 9 bases between. This CDR3 comprises 14 residues. Germline CDR1 reads SGHTA; CDR2 reads FQGTGA. The CDR3 region has the DNA TGTGCCAGCAGCTTAAAGGCGGGACCCTACGAGCAGTACTTC. Residues: CASSLKAGPYEQYF.

The gene calls are TRBV7-9 and TRBJ2-6; TRBD1 might be the D (6 bases). The CDR3 runs to 13 residues. V was pared by 6 bases and J by 8 bases, with 11 bases between. CDR1 and CDR2 (germline): SEHNR, FQNEAQ (reference sequence). The CDR3 DNA follows: TGTGCCAGCAGTTATAGGGGGTCCAACGTCCTGACTTTC. Its protein is CASSYRGSNVLTF.

The chain links TRBV7-8 to TRBJ2-1, with 10 bases lining up with TRBD1. Per the germline V gene, CDR1 is SGHVS and CDR2 is FQNEAQ. The CDR3 extends over 16 amino acids. Losses at the gene ends were 4 bases for V and 0 bases for J; bases not matched to a gene: 3. CDR3 amino acids: CASSSRTGGSYNEQFF. CDR3 DNA sequence: TGTGCCAGCAGCTCCCGGACAGGGGGCTCCTACAATGAGCAGTTCTTC.

This clone was recorded a few times. This chain links TRBV27 with TRBJ1-1; the D gene is possibly TRBD1 (5 bases). This CDR3 is 14 amino acids long. CDR1 and CDR2 from the germline V gene are MNHEY and SMNVEV (reference sequence). V dropped 2 bases and J dropped 1 base, with 8 bases sitting between them. The CDR3 nucleotides are TGTGCCAGCAGTTTAGAGGGGCCGAACACTGAAGCTTTCTTT. It translates to CASSLEGPNTEAFF.

V gene TRBV11-2 combines with J gene TRBJ1-1; D remains ambiguous. V dropped 5 bases and J dropped 4 bases, with 11 bases sitting between them. The CDR3 totals 13 residues. Per the germline V gene, CDR1 is SGHAT and CDR2 is FQNNGV. In DNA, the CDR3 is TGTGCCAGCAGCCAAGTCCCGAGCACTGAAGCTTTCTTT. This sequence encodes CASSQVPSTEAFF.

This clone occurred a few times. The chain uses TRBV7-2 and TRBJ2-2; D tentatively reads TRBD1 or TRBD2 (5 bases each). The germline V gene has CDR1 SGHTA and CDR2 FQGNSA. V shed 7 bases and J shed 0 bases, with 12 bases lying between them. The CDR3 consists of 15 residues. CDR3 residues: CASTPWGPNTGELFF. The CDR3 DNA follows: TGTGCCAGCACTCCATGGGGACCGAACACCGGGGAGCTGTTTTTT.

This sequence joins TRBV5-1 and TRBJ2-2; D unclear. V was cut by 1 base and J by 7 bases, with 11 bases left in between. The CDR3 is 14 residues long. The germline gives CDR1 SGHRS, CDR2 YFSETQ. Here the CDR3 DNA reads TGCGCCAGCAGCTTGTGGGGTAACGGCGGGGAGCTGTTTTTT. Translating gives CASSLWGNGGELFF.

V gene TRBV4-3 combines with J gene TRBJ2-3, with D possibly TRBD2 on 5 matching bases. The V end was cut by 0 bases, the J end by 2 bases, with 9 bases between. CDR3 length: 15 amino acids. CDR1 and CDR2 from the germline V gene are LGHNA and YSLEER. The CDR3 sequence: CASSQDLGDTDTQYF. CDR3 in DNA: TGCGCCAGCAGCCAAGATTTGGGAGACACAGATACGCAGTATTTT.

The genes are TRBV7-3 and TRBJ2-3; 7 bases map to TRBD1. Trimming at V came to 3 bases and at J to 4 bases, leaving 1 base not matched to a gene. The CDR3 extends over 13 amino acids. The germline CDR1 and CDR2 sequences are SGHTA and FQGTGA. The DNA of the CDR3 is TGTGCCAGCAGCTTGGGACAGTCAGATACGCAGTATTTT. Protein product: CASSLGQSDTQYF.

The J gene is TRBJ2-7, the V gene TRBV5-1; 8 positions match TRBD2. Per germline, CDR1 SGHRS and CDR2 YFSETQ. CDR3 length equals 14 residues. J lost 3 bases, V lost 3 bases, and 5 bases had no gene match. The CDR3 region is CASSSAGTSYEQYF. Written as DNA, the CDR3 is TGCGCCAGCAGCTCGGCCGGGACTAGCTACGAGCAGTACTTC.

V gene TRBV5-1 combines with J gene TRBJ2-3; D unclear. The CDR3 sequence is 13 residues long. The germline V gene encodes CDR1 SGHRS and CDR2 YFSETQ. V lost 0 bases to trimming and J lost 3 bases, with 5 bases between them. The DNA of the CDR3 is TGCGCCAGCAGCTTGGGTGAAACAGATACGCAGTATTTT. The encoded protein is CASSLGETDTQYF.

This chain links TRBV11-2 with TRBJ1-4; D is unclear. Germline CDR1 SGHAT, CDR2 FQNNGV. The CDR3 length is 11 residues. V shed 6 bases and J shed 8 bases, with 7 bases lying between them. The CDR3 DNA reads TGTGCCAGCAGAAACGGAGAAAAACTGTTTTTT. Its protein is CASRNGEKLFF.

The CDR3: CASSLASGTGSYGYTF. CDR3 DNA: TGCGCCAGCAGCTTGGCCTCTGGGACAGGTTCATATGGCTACACCTTC. This chain joins TRBV5-1 and TRBJ1-2; 8 bases are a match to TRBD1. V shed 0 bases, J shed 5 bases, and the junction held 9 bases outside the gene matches. CDR1 and CDR2 (germline): SGHRS, YFSETQ. The CDR3 spans 16 residues.

The rearrangement uses TRBV11-2 and TRBJ1-1; D gene uncertain. The germline V gene has CDR1 SGHAT and CDR2 FQNNGV. The CDR3 consists of 12 residues. V was shortened by 8 bases and J by 3 bases, with 10 bases between the two germline ends. DNA for the CDR3: TGTGCCAGCCGAGGATGGGACACTGAAGCTTTCTTT. Protein product: CASRGWDTEAFF.